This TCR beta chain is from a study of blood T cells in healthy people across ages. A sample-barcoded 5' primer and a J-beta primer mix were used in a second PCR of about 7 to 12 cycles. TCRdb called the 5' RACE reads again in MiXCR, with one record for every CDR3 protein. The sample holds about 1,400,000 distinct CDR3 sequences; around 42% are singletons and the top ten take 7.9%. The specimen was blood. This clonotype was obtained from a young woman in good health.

Here the CDR3 DNA reads TGCAGCGTCCTGAACTCGGGGTCCGGGGAGCTGTTTTTT. Protein product: CSVLNSGSGELFF. The chain recombines TRBV29-1 with TRBJ2-2, with D perhaps TRBD2 (5 bases). CDR1 is SQVTM, CDR2 ANQGSEA, per germline. V gave up 6 bases and J gave up 6 bases, with 14 bases separating them. The CDR3 consists of 13 residues.